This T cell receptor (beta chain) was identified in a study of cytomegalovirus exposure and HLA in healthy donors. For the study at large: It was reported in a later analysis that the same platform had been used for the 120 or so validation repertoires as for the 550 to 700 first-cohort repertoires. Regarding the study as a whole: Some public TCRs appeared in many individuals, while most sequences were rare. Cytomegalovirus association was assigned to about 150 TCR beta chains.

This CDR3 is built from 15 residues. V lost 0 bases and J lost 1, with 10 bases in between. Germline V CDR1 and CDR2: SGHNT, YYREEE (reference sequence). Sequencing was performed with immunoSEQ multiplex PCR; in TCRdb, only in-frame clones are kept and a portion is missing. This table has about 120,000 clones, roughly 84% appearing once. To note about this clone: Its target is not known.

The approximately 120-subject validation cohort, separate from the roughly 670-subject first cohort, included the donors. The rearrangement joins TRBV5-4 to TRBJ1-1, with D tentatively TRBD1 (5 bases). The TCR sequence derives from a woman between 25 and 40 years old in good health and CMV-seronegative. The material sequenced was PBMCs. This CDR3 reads CASSLGQKGNTEAFF. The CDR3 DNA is TGTGCCAGCAGCTTGGGACAGAAAGGGAACACTGAAGCTTTCTTT.